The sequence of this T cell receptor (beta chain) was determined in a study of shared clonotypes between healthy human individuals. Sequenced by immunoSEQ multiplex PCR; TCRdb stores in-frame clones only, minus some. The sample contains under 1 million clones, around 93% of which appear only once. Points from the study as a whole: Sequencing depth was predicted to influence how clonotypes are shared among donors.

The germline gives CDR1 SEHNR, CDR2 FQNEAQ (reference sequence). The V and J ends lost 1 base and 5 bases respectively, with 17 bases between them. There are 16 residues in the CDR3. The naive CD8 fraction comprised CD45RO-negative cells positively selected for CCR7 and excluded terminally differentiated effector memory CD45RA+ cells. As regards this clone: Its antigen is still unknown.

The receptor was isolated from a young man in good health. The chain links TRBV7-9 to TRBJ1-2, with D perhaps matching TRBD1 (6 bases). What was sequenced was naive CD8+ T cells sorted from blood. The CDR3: CASSLGTAETGYGYTF. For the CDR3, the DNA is TGTGCCAGCAGCTTAGGGACAGCGGAGACGGGATATGGCTACACCTTC.